This entry features one T cell receptor beta chain sequence. Its binding antigen is unknown. The record has no base qualities; no much larger clone is one base away. This entry belongs to a study of beta chain features in type 1 diabetes (dated by TCRdb to 2016 to 2018). About the investigation overall: Mean age, gender distribution, total cell number and subset yield were not different between patients and healthy donors. A total of roughly 98,000,000 sorted cells were examined across all samples, and RNA yield correlated strongly with the number of cells per subset. The study compared the TCRB repertoires of sorted circulating CD4+ T cell subsets in recently diagnosed type 1 diabetes patients with those in matched healthy donors. Regulatory and stem cell-like memory subsets were obtained from only 8 patients and roughly 8 healthy donors, while naive and central memory subsets were obtained from all 28 donors.

The germline V gene gives CDR1 as SGHVS and CDR2 as FQNEAQ. V sheds 2 bases and J sheds 3 bases, leaving 7 bases between their ends. From the cysteine up to the phenylalanine, the CDR3 has a length of 13 residues. The only DNA kept is the CDR3, 39 bases in frame from the first base. Broad study findings and their caveats: Naive, central memory and regulatory TCRB repertoires appeared to be more alike among patients than among healthy donors. HLA sub-analyses involved small numbers of individuals, so any influence of HLA type on TCRB rearrangement remained unresolved. Shorter templates might be favored by PCR, yet because patient and control samples were amplified and corrected together, any such skew would affect both groups equally. A moderate but significant shortening of TCRB CDR3 length was observed in type 1 diabetes patients in all four CD4+ subsets. Because cDNA rather than genomic DNA was sequenced, highly expressing activated cells could have been over-represented, although no difference in activation and CD3 levels was found between groups. Fewer insertions and more nucleotide deletions at VDJ recombination sites were observed in patients with type 1 diabetes, implying thymic rearrangement abnormalities.

All of the isolated RNA was reverse transcribed with the High Capacity cDNA Reverse Transcription Kit, so expressed TCRB transcripts were sequenced. Deep immunoSEQ sequencing was performed on naive, central memory and regulatory T cell samples, with an average of roughly 3.5 million total reads per sample. Sorted cells were lysed in RLT buffer, and RNA was extracted using DNase-treated RNeasy Micro or Mini kits according to cell number. Each cell subset was processed separately to prevent cross-contamination, with patient and healthy donor samples processed together. The immunoSEQ multiplex PCR was used to amplify TCRB sequences from cDNA, generating 87-bp fragments that spanned the CDR3 region. The amplicons were sequenced using the Illumina HiSeq platform. Concerning the study's data processing: Synthetic template baselines were used to correct PCR bias computationally, reads within Hamming distance 2 were collapsed together, and singletons that could not be merged were discarded. Reads were aligned against IMGT so that V, D and J genes, CDR3 length and insertions or deletions at six rearrangement sites could be assigned. Within each subset, clonotype counts were normalized to sorted cell number, after which true diversity and Gini coefficients were computed with the tcR R package. Repertoire sharing was quantified using the overlap coefficient calculated on TCRB nucleotide sequences. Out-of-frame TCRB sequences from naive cells were analyzed to stand in for the pre-selection repertoire. Held by TCRdb, this immuneACCESS table contains in-frame sequences only and omits some clones. Under half of the omission traces to an unresolved V gene where checked; the cause of the rest is unknown. Clone size and the V and J calls come from that table; the DNA yielded D and trimming. In this sample the table shows around 430,000 clones, approximately 30% of which occur a single time. 0.05% to 0.065% of the sample comes from the top ten.

Each donor gave one peripheral blood draw, averaging approximately 0.12 L, which was collected into heparinised tubes. A BD FACSAria II and a panel including CD45RO, CCR7, CD25, CD127, CD95 and CD27 were used to sort naive, central memory, regulatory and stem cell-like memory CD4+ T cells. Every sorted population had a purity above 95%. PBMCs were separated immediately by Lymphoprep density gradient centrifugation and were stained directly, without being cultured. To minimize batch effects, samples were stained and sorted in pairs, one healthy donor with one patient per experiment. This sequence was found in a man between 18 and 29 years old in good health. Sequenced input: naive CD4+ T cells from blood. The cell subset or site label corresponds to: true naive CD4+ T cells. The chain is assembled from TRBV7-8 and TRBJ1-1; TRBD1 is a weak D gene call, 5 bases matching. The DNA sequence reads TGTGCCAGCAGCTTATTGGGGGACACTGAAGCTTTCTTT. Translation gives CASSLLGDTEAFF.